The 20 T cell receptor beta chains below come from one sample, sequenced in a study of CD8+CD57+ T cells in acquired aplastic anemia. Researchers used genomic DNA as the template to profile TCR beta VDJ and CDR3. TCRdb recomputed calls from the reads with MiXCR, one row per CDR3 protein. The repertoire holds over 150,000 distinct CDR3 sequences, with over 55% as singletons. CD8+CD57+ cell expansion, shown by flow cytometry, had occurred in the patients selected for sequencing. The sample was sorted CD4+, CD8+, or CD8+CD57+ T cells (not recorded which) from PBMCs. These receptors were obtained from a human donor with aplastic anemia.

The chain's CDR3 is CASSGTGRAKTQYF. In DNA, the CDR3 is TGTGCCAGCAGCGGGACAGGGAGGGCAAAGACCCAGTACTTC. This rearrangement joins TRBV6-5 to TRBJ2-5; 9 bases are shared with TRBD1. Germline CDR1 reads MNHEY; CDR2 reads SVGAGI. J lost 6 bases, V lost 6 bases, and 8 bases had no gene match. This CDR3 contains 14 residues.

The chain is built from TRBV29-1 and TRBJ2-7; TRBD1 aligns across 9 bases. Germline V lookup: CDR1 SQVTM, CDR2 ANQGSEA. The V gene end was trimmed by 8 bases and the J gene end by 4 bases; junction bases not matched to a gene: 9. This CDR3 contains 13 residues. The CDR3 DNA follows: TGCAGCCCCCTCCGGGACAGGGAATACGAGCAGTACTTC. Translation gives CSPLRDREYEQYF.

The chain employs TRBV2 and TRBJ2-7, with 7 bases lining up with TRBD1. The germline V gene has CDR1 SNHLY and CDR2 FYNNEI. This CDR3 comprises 13 residues. V was pared by 7 bases and J by 6 bases, with 9 bases of the junction left unmatched. CDR3 protein: CASIVEGAGEQYF. The CDR3 DNA is TGTGCCAGCATTGTAGAGGGGGCGGGCGAGCAGTACTTC.

V and J are TRBV20-1 and TRBJ2-3, with D tentatively TRBD2 (5 bases). The V end lost 5 bases, the J end lost 0 bases, and 12 bases lay between the germline ends. The CDR3 covers 14 residues. Per the germline V gene, CDR1 is DFQATT and CDR2 is SNEGSKA (reference sequence). CDR3 residues: CSALISVSTDTQYF. CDR3 bases: TGCAGTGCTCTCATTAGCGTCAGCACAGATACGCAGTATTTT.

This clonotype was seen once. The chain joins TRBV25-1 to TRBJ1-4; no clear D. Deletions cut 11 bases from V and 5 bases from J, with 15 bases between. Germline loops: CDR1 MGHDK, CDR2 SYGVNS. The CDR3 runs 13 residues. CDR3 coding DNA: TGTGCCGGCAATGGCCGGAGAAATGAAAAACTGTTTTTT. It codes for CAGNGRRNEKLFF.

The gene calls are TRBV10-3 and TRBJ2-1; TRBD2 agrees at 13 bases. V gave up 4 bases and J gave up 6 bases; unmatched junction bases: 12. Germline V gene data show CDR1 as ENHRY and CDR2 as SYGVKD. The CDR3 sequence is 18 residues long. The DNA of the CDR3 is TGTGCCATCAGTGGAGTACTAGCGGGGGGGCGATCTATCAATGAGCAGTTCTTC. Translating it yields CAISGVLAGGRSINEQFF.

J is TRBJ1-6 and V is TRBV7-2; TRBD1 agrees at 9 bases. There are 16 residues in the CDR3. Germline CDR1 SGHTA, CDR2 FQGNSA. J lost 3 bases, V lost 5 bases, and 5 bases had no gene match. The CDR3 sequence is CASSITGGLYNSPLHF. The CDR3 DNA follows: TGTGCCAGCAGCATCACAGGGGGCCTCTATAATTCACCCCTCCACTTT.

V is TRBV7-9 and J is TRBJ1-6; D unclear. Germline V gives CDR1 SEHNR, CDR2 FQNEAQ (reference sequence). The CDR3 contains 13 residues. V lost 0 bases and J 5 bases, leaving 2 bases between the germline ends. The CDR3 here is CASSLANNSPLHF. In DNA form, the CDR3 reads TGTGCCAGCAGCTTAGCGAATAATTCACCCCTCCACTTT.

This clonotype was detected many times. The V gene is TRBV6-2 or TRBV6-3, the J gene TRBJ1-5, with a weak D call TRBD1 (6 bases). V was pared by 6 bases and J by 6 bases, with 21 bases between. The CDR3 loop spans 16 amino acids. CDR1 is MNHEY, CDR2 SVGEGT, per germline. The CDR3 DNA is TGTGCCAGCAGCCTGACGGGACATTCCTTCGTTCAGCCCCAGCATTTT. Residues: CASSLTGHSFVQPQHF.

The rearrangement uses TRBV10-2 and TRBJ2-2; D perhaps matches TRBD2 (6 bases). V lost 9 bases to trimming and J lost 2 bases, with 22 bases between them. CDR3 size: 17 residues. CDR1 WSHSY and CDR2 SAAADI come from the germline V gene. The chain's CDR3 is CASRGLAGWYNTGELFF. The CDR3 DNA sequence: TGCGCCAGTAGAGGTTTGGCGGGATGGTATAACACCGGGGAGCTGTTTTTT.

This rearrangement joins TRBV15 to TRBJ2-3; D gene uncertain. The CDR3 is 13 residues long. V was trimmed by 3 bases and J by 4 bases, leaving 8 bases between them. Per germline, CDR1 LNHNV and CDR2 YYDKDF (reference sequence). The CDR3 spells CATSRDGADTQYF. The CDR3 DNA reads TGTGCCACCAGCAGGGACGGAGCAGATACGCAGTATTTT. The full variable domain, with the rest looked up from reference TRBV15 and TRBJ2-3, is DAMVIQNPRYQVTQFGKPVTLSCSQTLNHNVMYWYQQKSSQAPKLLFHYYDKDFNNEADTPDNFQSRRPNTSFCFLDIRSPGLGDTAMYLCATSRDGADTQYFGPGTRLTVL.

This chain connects TRBV24-1 to TRBJ1-5; D not certain. The CDR3 spans 16 residues. In germline, CDR1 is KGHDR, CDR2 SFDVKD. Trimming removed 2 bases from V and 9 bases from J, with 19 bases in between. CDR3 coding DNA: TGTGCCACCAGTGATTCCCGGACGGACGCTCTTCGGCCCCAGCATTTT. It codes for CATSDSRTDALRPQHF.

The gene calls are TRBV19 and TRBJ2-7; the D gene is possibly TRBD2 (6 bases). Germline assignment: CDR1 LNHDA and CDR2 SQIVND (reference sequence). Between the trimmed V and J ends, which lost 9 bases and 3 bases, there was a span of 15 bases. This CDR3 is built from 13 residues. This CDR3 reads CASSLGDFYEQYF. The CDR3 nucleotides are TGTGCCAGCAGCTTGGGGGACTTCTACGAGCAGTACTTC.

The chain joins TRBV20-1 to TRBJ2-7; a possible D gene is TRBD1 (5 bases). With 3 bases removed from V and 7 bases from J, the gap between germline ends came to 16 bases. Germline V gene lookup returns CDR1 DFQATT and CDR2 SNEGSKA (reference sequence). The CDR3 sequence is 13 residues long. CDR3 in amino acids: CSASGSRVNEQYF. The CDR3, as DNA: TGCAGTGCTAGTGGATCCAGGGTCAATGAGCAGTACTTC.

The rearrangement links TRBV2 to TRBJ2-7; the D is unclear. The CDR3 loop spans 12 amino acids. V was shortened by 3 bases and J by 6 bases, with 9 bases between the two germline ends. Germline-derived CDR1 and CDR2 are SNHLY and FYNNEI. DNA of the CDR3: TGTGCCAGCAGTGACGGCATGGGCGAGCAGTACTTC. Translated: CASSDGMGEQYF. Together with reference TRBV2 and TRBJ2-7, the CDR3 gives the full variable domain: EPEVTQTPSHQVTQMGQEVILRCVPISNHLYFYWYRQILGQKVEFLVSFYNNEISEKSEIFDDQFSVERPDGSNFTLKIRSTKLEDSAMYFCASSDGMGEQYFGPGTRLTVT.

This clonotype turned up a few times. This sequence joins TRBV15 and TRBJ2-7; D may be TRBD1 or TRBD2 (5 bases each). The V gene lost 1 base and the J gene lost 0 bases, with 13 bases spanning the gap. Germline V lookup: CDR1 LNHNV, CDR2 YYDKDF (reference sequence). The CDR3 is 16 amino acids. The CDR3 DNA follows: TGTGCCACCAGCAGAGGGACCGGGACGGGCTCCTACGAGCAGTACTTC. This codes for CATSRGTGTGSYEQYF.

The chain couples TRBV12-3 or TRBV12-4 to TRBJ1-1, with no clear D. This CDR3 has 13 residues. Trimming stripped 3 bases from V and 10 bases from J, with 15 bases between. The CDR3 here is CASSFGDTWGAFF. In DNA form, the CDR3 reads TGTGCCAGCAGTTTTGGTGACACCTGGGGAGCTTTCTTT.

To note about this clonotype: A read error may account for a junction end that differs from germline. V usage is TRBV5-4 and J usage is TRBJ1-1, with D unclear. The germline V gene encodes CDR1 SGHNT and CDR2 YYREEE (reference sequence). This CDR3 region has 13 residues. Here the CDR3 DNA reads TGCGCCAGCAGCTTCGACAAGAACACTGAAGCTTTCTTT. The encoded protein is CASSFDKNTEAFF.

V gene TRBV5-1 combines with J gene TRBJ1-3; no clear D. The CDR3 runs to 14 residues. Trimming removed 4 bases from V and 2 bases from J, with 10 bases in between. Germline-derived CDR1 and CDR2 are SGHRS and YFSETQ. For the CDR3, the DNA is TGCGCCAGCAGCCCAACAGCCACTGGAAACACCATATATTTT. Amino acids: CASSPTATGNTIYF.

This chain connects TRBV6-2 or TRBV6-3 to TRBJ1-1, with D perhaps matching TRBD1 (5 bases). Trimming shortened V by 7 bases and J by 5 bases, and 14 bases separated the two germline ends. The V gene's germline CDR1 is MNHEY and CDR2 SVGEGT. The CDR3 contains 13 residues. The CDR3 nucleotides are TGTGCCAGCACCCCGGGGGGGTGGACTGAAGCTTTCTTT. Protein sequence: CASTPGGWTEAFF.